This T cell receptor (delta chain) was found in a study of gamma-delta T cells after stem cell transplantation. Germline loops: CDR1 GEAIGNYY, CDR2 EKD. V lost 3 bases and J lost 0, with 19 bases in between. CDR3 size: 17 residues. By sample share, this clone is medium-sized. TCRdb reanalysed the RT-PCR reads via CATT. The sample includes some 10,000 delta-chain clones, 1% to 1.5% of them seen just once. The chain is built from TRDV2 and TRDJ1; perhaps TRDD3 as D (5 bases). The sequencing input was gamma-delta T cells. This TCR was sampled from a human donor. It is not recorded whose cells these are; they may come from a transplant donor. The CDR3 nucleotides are TGTGCCTGTGACCCGGCGGGGAACCCTAGGTACACCGATAAACTCATCTTT. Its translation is CACDPAGNPRYTDKLIF.